One and the same sample provided the 12 T cell receptor beta chains below, sequenced in a study of T cells in localized non-small cell lung cancer. Profiled with immunoSEQ multiplex PCR; TCRdb holds only in-frame clones, not every one. This sample has 72,000 or so clones; about 83% occur once, and the top ten carry about 13%. Sequencing used peripheral blood, obtained before any cancer treatment. The receptors here all came from a female donor older than 55 with stage I lung adenocarcinoma.

The V call is TRBV5-1, the J call TRBJ2-7, with 8 nucleotides matching TRBD1. The CDR3 sequence is 14 residues long. Germline loops: CDR1 SGHRS, CDR2 YFSETQ. V trimming: 0 bases; J trimming: 3 bases; junction bases outside the gene matches: 2. CDR3 DNA sequence: TGCGCCAGCAGCTTGGGACAGGGGTACTACGAGCAGTACTTC. Amino acid sequence: CASSLGQGYYEQYF.

J is TRBJ1-3 and V is TRBV5-4; a weak D match, TRBD1 (5 bases). The germline CDR1 and CDR2 sequences are SGHNT and YYREEE (reference sequence). The CDR3 has 16 residues. Deletions cut 2 bases from V and 2 bases from J, with 14 bases between. DNA for the CDR3: TGTGCCAGCAGCTTAAATTGGGGAGGGGCTGGAAACACCATATATTTT. Protein product: CASSLNWGGAGNTIYF. Filled out from reference TRBV5-4 and TRBJ1-3, the complete variable domain reads ETGVTQSPTHLIKTRGQQVTLRCSSQSGHNTVSWYQQALGQGPQFIFQYYREEENGRGNFPPRFSGLQFPNYSSELNVNALELDDSALYLCASSLNWGGAGNTIYFGEGSWLTVV.

This clone was seen only once. The gene calls are TRBV29-1 and TRBJ1-2; D uncertain. V shed 2 bases and J shed 2 bases, with 12 bases lying between them. From germline, CDR1 is SQVTM and CDR2 ANQGSEA. This CDR3 comprises 14 residues. As DNA, the CDR3 is TGCAGCGTTGAAAGCCGACAAACAAACTATGGCTACACCTTC. Protein sequence: CSVESRQTNYGYTF.

V usage is TRBV10-1 and J usage is TRBJ1-3; D gene unclear. The CDR3 has 17 residues. Germline V gives CDR1 WNHNN, CDR2 SYGVQD (reference sequence). Trimming removed 0 bases at V and 0 bases at J, with 12 bases between. The CDR3 loop is CASSESTRSYSGNTIYF. CDR3 coding DNA: TGCGCCAGCAGTGAGTCGACAAGATCCTACTCTGGAAACACCATATATTTT.

The sample holds one count of this clone. CDR3 sequence (DNA): TGTGCCAGAAGCTTGGGTCCAGCGGGAAGTTATACGCAGTATTTT. Amino acid sequence: CARSLGPAGSYTQYF. The chain has TRBV5-3 and TRBJ2-3, with 7 positions matching TRBD2. TRBV5-3 is marked as an open reading frame, function uncertain. The V gene end was trimmed by 0 bases and the J gene end by 7 bases; junction bases not matched to a gene: 8. This CDR3 region has 15 residues.

This clone was recorded a few times. The V call is TRBV9, the J call TRBJ1-1; no reliable D call. The CDR3 extends over 13 amino acids. Per germline, CDR1 SGDLS and CDR2 YYNGEE. Trimming stripped 3 bases from V and 4 bases from J, with 10 bases between. The CDR3 DNA reads TGTGCCAGCAGCGCAATCATGGGCACTGAAGCTTTCTTT. Translated, it gives CASSAIMGTEAFF.

The genes are TRBV5-4 and TRBJ1-2, with D perhaps TRBD1 (5 bases). V was pared by 0 bases and J by 7 bases, with 16 bases between. The germline gives CDR1 SGHNT, CDR2 YYREEE (reference sequence). The CDR3 is 15 residues long. DNA of the CDR3: TGTGCCAGCAGCTTGGGTGGGGGACGGGAAGGTGGCTACACCTTC. Protein: CASSLGGGREGGYTF.

The chain employs TRBV11-1 and TRBJ2-7, with D possibly matching TRBD1 (5 bases). Trimming took 8 bases from V and 2 from J, leaving 13 bases between them. The CDR3 length is 13 residues. Germline V gene lookup returns CDR1 SGHAT and CDR2 FQDESV (reference sequence). CDR3 bases: TGTGCCAGCGGGGCCGGACAACCCTACGAGCAGTACTTC. Translated, it gives CASGAGQPYEQYF.

The chain's CDR3 is CASSHETQYF. The DNA of the CDR3 is TGTGCCAGCAGTCATGAGACCCAGTACTTC. The chain has TRBV6-1 and TRBJ2-5; D uncertain. This CDR3 contains 10 residues. Germline CDR1 reads MNHNS; CDR2 reads SASEGT. Trimming took off 5 bases at V and 5 bases at J, with 3 bases between the two ends.

The V and J genes are TRBV19 and TRBJ2-3, with a tentative D call TRBD2 (6 bases). Trimming shortened V by 7 bases and J by 0 bases, and 17 bases separated the two germline ends. The CDR3 spans 16 residues. Germline CDR1 reads LNHDA; CDR2 reads SQIVND (reference sequence). Written as DNA, the CDR3 is TGTGCCAGTACTTATGGCGGGACTCTTAGCACAGATACGCAGTATTTT. It translates to CASTYGGTLSTDTQYF.

Only one count was recorded for this clone. The chain links TRBV9 to TRBJ1-1; maybe TRBD1 (5 bases). Trimming shortened V by 4 bases and J by 1 base, and 14 bases separated the two germline ends. The CDR3 runs to 15 residues. Germline CDR1 SGDLS, CDR2 YYNGEE. In DNA form, the CDR3 reads TGTGCCAGCAGCCCCCGGCGGAGGGGGAACACTGAAGCTTTCTTT. It translates to CASSPRRRGNTEAFF. The entire variable domain, with the rest obtained from reference TRBV9 and TRBJ1-1, is as follows: DSGVTQTPKHLITATGQRVTLRCSPRSGDLSVYWYQQSLDQGLQFLIQYYNGEERAKGNILERFSAQQFPDLHSELNLSSLELGDSALYFCASSPRRRGNTEAFFGQGTRLTVV.

The gene calls are TRBV19 and TRBJ2-3; 14 nucleotides line up with TRBD2. Germline CDR1 is LNHDA and CDR2 is SQIVND (reference sequence). Trimming cost V 3 bases and J 3 bases; bases outside gene matches: 8. CDR3 length: 18 residues. This CDR3 is CASSIGLAGGSRTDTQYF. The CDR3 DNA sequence: TGTGCCAGTAGTATCGGACTAGCGGGGGGTAGTAGGACAGATACGCAGTATTTT.